Presented here are 5 T cell receptor beta chains from one specimen sequenced in a study of cytomegalovirus exposure and HLA in healthy donors. It was with 60 Vbeta and 13 Jbeta primers that the PCR ran. The table came from immunoSEQ multiplex PCR; TCRdb's copy has only in-frame clones and leaves some out. The top ten clones hold over 5% of a sample with 200,000 to 250,000 clones, about 80% of them seen once. The source material was PBMCs. The receptors shown here come from a woman in her forties in good health and CMV-seropositive.

This clone has ten or more counts. The rearrangement joins TRBV2 to TRBJ1-6; D not certain. With 8 bases removed from V and 5 bases from J, the gap between germline ends came to 16 bases. Per the germline V gene, CDR1 is SNHLY and CDR2 is FYNNEI. This CDR3 is built from 15 residues. The CDR3 spells CASAIGRVNNSPLHF. Here the CDR3 DNA reads TGTGCCAGCGCAATAGGGAGGGTGAATAATTCACCCCTCCACTTT.

The chain recombines TRBV25-1 with TRBJ2-3, with D possibly matching TRBD1 (6 bases). Germline CDR1 is MGHDK and CDR2 is SYGVNS. The CDR3 extends over 15 amino acids. V was clipped by 2 bases and J by 3 bases, with 12 bases between them. CDR3 sequence reads: CASSESRGFTDTQYF. The CDR3 DNA follows: TGTGCCAGCAGTGAAAGCAGGGGTTTTACAGATACGCAGTATTTT.

The chain uses TRBV29-1 and TRBJ2-4, with 9 bases identical to TRBD2. V dropped 4 bases and J dropped 6; count of bases not matched to a gene: 7. Germline values: CDR1 SQVTM, CDR2 ANQGSEA. The CDR3 spans 14 residues. The CDR3 DNA is TGCAGCGTTGTCTTAGCGGGAGTAGGAAACATTCAGTACTTC. Protein: CSVVLAGVGNIQYF.

The chain has TRBV2 and TRBJ2-5; TRBD2 matches 14 bases. The V segment lost 7 bases and the J segment 4 bases; nucleotides outside the gene matches: 8. In germline, CDR1 is SNHLY, CDR2 FYNNEI. The CDR3 extends over 16 amino acids. The CDR3 sequence is CASNTEGLAGGETQYF. In DNA form, the CDR3 reads TGTGCCAGCAACACCGAAGGACTAGCGGGAGGAGAGACCCAGTACTTC.

The chain joins TRBV30 to TRBJ1-1, with 7 bases fitting TRBD1. With V trimmed by 3 bases and J by 1 base, 2 bases remained unmatched. Per germline, CDR1 GTSNPN and CDR2 SVGIG (reference sequence). The CDR3 length is 13 residues. This CDR3 reads CAWRRDRNTEAFF. CDR3 DNA: TGTGCCTGGAGGAGGGACAGGAACACTGAAGCTTTCTTT. Supplemented by reference TRBV30 and TRBJ1-1, the full variable domain reads SQTIHQWPATLVQPVGSPLSLECTVEGTSNPNLYWYRQAAGRGLQLLFYSVGIGQISSEVPQNLSASRPQDRQFILSSKKLLLSDSGFYLCAWRRDRNTEAFFGQGTRLTVV.